What follows are 15 T cell receptor beta chains derived from one specimen sequenced in a study of blood T cell repertoires in COVID-19. Some clones are missing from TCRdb's copy, which holds only in-frame ones; the method was immunoSEQ multiplex PCR. The sample shows more than 70,000 clones, approximately 83% of them seen only once. The specimen was peripheral blood. The receptors originated from a man in his 60s with acute or convalescent COVID-19.

The V and J genes are TRBV5-1 and TRBJ2-5; D not resolved. Trimming took 0 bases from V and 5 from J, leaving 2 bases between them. Germline V gene data show CDR1 as SGHRS and CDR2 as YFSETQ. This CDR3 spans 11 amino acids. This CDR3 reads CASSLAETQYF. The DNA for the CDR3 is TGCGCCAGCAGCTTGGCTGAGACCCAGTACTTC.

The CDR3: CASSYSQGGQETQYF. The CDR3 region has the DNA TGTGCCAGCAGTTACTCACAGGGGGGCCAAGAGACCCAGTACTTC. This sequence joins TRBV6-5 and TRBJ2-5; 8 bases agree with TRBD1. With V trimmed by 0 bases and J by 1 base, 1 base remained unmatched. This CDR3 has 15 amino acids. Germline CDR1 MNHEY, CDR2 SVGAGI.

J is TRBJ2-7 and V is TRBV3-1 (or the pseudogene TRBV3-2); 12 positions match TRBD2. The J call may be wrong; the DNA end is better matched by TRBJ2-1. The CDR3 extends over 15 amino acids. CDR1 is LGHDT, CDR2 YNNKEL, per germline (reference sequence). Here the CDR3 DNA reads TGTGCCAGCAGCTACCTAGCGGGGGGGTACAATGAGCAGTTCTTC. It yields the protein CASSYLAGGYNEQFF.

This clone was counted a few times. The rearrangement links TRBV5-1 to TRBJ2-7; 8 positions match TRBD2. In germline, CDR1 is SGHRS, CDR2 YFSETQ. V shed 7 bases, J shed 0 bases, and the junction held 18 bases outside the gene matches. The CDR3 is 18 residues long. In nucleotides, the CDR3 is TGCGCCAGCTACACGGGAGGGTCGGGTCTAGCAAGCTCCTACGAGCAGTACTTC. Encoded protein: CASYTGGSGLASSYEQYF.

This clone was detected only a few times. The V and J genes are TRBV19 and TRBJ2-2; TRBD2 is a possible D gene (6 bases). V lost 4 bases and J 5 bases, leaving 14 bases between the germline ends. Germline CDR1 reads LNHDA; CDR2 reads SQIVND (reference sequence). The CDR3 is 15 amino acids. The CDR3 sequence: CASSTGGIGTGELFF. CDR3 sequence (DNA): TGTGCCAGTAGTACGGGCGGGATCGGGACCGGGGAGCTGTTTTTT.

The J gene is TRBJ1-5, the V gene TRBV18; D may be TRBD1 (6 bases). V was trimmed by 3 bases and J by 2 bases, leaving 14 bases between them. The CDR3 sequence is 16 residues long. In germline, CDR1 is KGHSH, CDR2 LQKENI. CDR3 loop: CASSPSGRGGNQPQHF. DNA for the CDR3: TGTGCCAGCTCACCCTCTGGCAGGGGAGGCAATCAGCCCCAGCATTTT.

V and J are TRBV6-5 and TRBJ1-2; 7 bases agree with TRBD1. V trimming: 6 bases; J trimming: 7 bases; junction bases outside the gene matches: 11. The V gene's germline CDR1 is MNHEY and CDR2 SVGAGI. CDR3 length: 14 residues. The CDR3 is CASRATGLAFGYTF. The CDR3 DNA is TGTGCCAGCAGAGCGACAGGGTTGGCGTTTGGCTACACCTTC.

As regards this clone: Other nucleotide sequences from this sample produce the same CDR3. The chain carries TRBV7-2 and TRBJ1-1; the D is unclear. The CDR3 is 13 amino acids. V lost 3 bases and J 3 bases, leaving 8 bases between the germline ends. From germline, CDR1 is SGHTA and CDR2 FQGNSA. In DNA form, the CDR3 reads TGTGCCAGCAGCTTCACGGGGTACACTGAAGCTTTCTTT. Amino acids: CASSFTGYTEAFF.

This sequence joins TRBV7-2 and TRBJ1-2; D may be TRBD1 (5 bases). Germline V CDR1 and CDR2: SGHTA, FQGNSA. V was shortened by 0 bases and J by 8 bases, with 13 bases between the two germline ends. This CDR3 spans 14 amino acids. The CDR3 sequence: CASSLAGVGGGYTF. DNA for the CDR3: TGTGCCAGCAGCTTAGCGGGAGTCGGGGGGGGCTACACCTTC.

This chain connects TRBV27 to TRBJ2-1; 9 bases match TRBD2. V lost 3 bases, J lost 4 bases, and 7 bases stayed unmatched. CDR3 length equals 16 residues. Germline V CDR1 and CDR2: MNHEY, SMNVEV (reference sequence). Written as DNA, the CDR3 is TGTGCCAGCAGTTTGAGCCTAGCGGGGTTATACAATGAGCAGTTCTTC. Translating gives CASSLSLAGLYNEQFF.

V and J are TRBV6-2 or TRBV6-3 and TRBJ1-6; D gene uncertain. The CDR3 is 15 amino acids. V lost 4 bases and J lost 7, with 14 bases in between. CDR1 and CDR2 (germline): MNHEY, SVGEGT. The CDR3 here is CASSFWNSGNSPLHF. The CDR3 nucleotides are TGTGCCAGCAGTTTTTGGAACTCGGGAAATTCACCCCTCCACTTT.

The V and J genes are TRBV7-3 and TRBJ1-2; 9 nucleotides line up with TRBD1. The V gene end was trimmed by 6 bases and the J gene end by 4 bases; junction bases not matched to a gene: 12. Germline V gives CDR1 SGHTA, CDR2 FQGTGA. This CDR3 is 16 amino acids long. The CDR3 is CASSSTGGILSYGYTF. The DNA of the CDR3 is TGTGCCAGCAGTTCTACAGGGGGCATCCTCTCCTATGGCTACACCTTC.

This clone was detected only once. The V gene is TRBV7-2, the J gene TRBJ2-2, with 8 bases matching TRBD2. With V trimmed by 3 bases and J by 5 bases, 8 bases remained unmatched. This CDR3 comprises 16 residues. CDR1 and CDR2 from the germline V gene are SGHTA and FQGNSA. CDR3 in amino acids: CASSFRGAGVTGELFF. For the CDR3, the DNA is TGTGCCAGCAGCTTCCGGGGAGCGGGAGTGACCGGGGAGCTGTTTTTT.

This sequence joins TRBV30 and TRBJ1-4, with 9 bases that match TRBD1. CDR1 and CDR2 from the germline V gene are GTSNPN and SVGIG (reference sequence). After removal of 0 bases from V and 8 bases from J, the junction contained 7 bases not matched to a gene. The CDR3 consists of 15 residues. CDR3 in amino acids: CAWSVPLTGGEKLFF. The DNA for the CDR3 is TGTGCCTGGAGTGTACCGTTGACAGGGGGAGAAAAACTGTTTTTT.

This chain connects TRBV30 to TRBJ2-5; D uncertain. Germline-derived CDR1 and CDR2 are GTSNPN and SVGIG (reference sequence). Trimming took off 6 bases at V and 5 bases at J, with 10 bases between the two ends. CDR3 length: 11 residues. This chain's CDR3 is CACYEEETQYF. DNA for the CDR3: TGTGCCTGTTACGAAGAGGAGACCCAGTACTTC.